The 12 T cell receptor beta chains below come from one sample, sequenced in a study of CD8+ T cells in alopecia areata. Extracted RNA was reverse transcribed, and the resulting cDNA served as sequencing template. Some clones are missing from TCRdb's copy, which holds only in-frame ones; the method was immunoSEQ multiplex PCR. The sample contains about 64,000 clones, 46% of which appear only once. This sample's treatment: oral pan-JAK inhibitor, 5-10 mg twice daily. Sequenced material: CD8+ T cells sorted from blood, taken at roughly week 36, from a patient treated with tofacitinib. The receptor source for this set is a human donor with alopecia areata.

This clone was seen a few times. J is TRBJ2-2 and V is TRBV29-1, with D perhaps TRBD2 (5 bases). V shed 3 bases and J shed 2 bases, with 13 bases lying between them. Germline V CDR1 and CDR2: SQVTM, ANQGSEA. This CDR3 has 15 residues. CDR3 DNA sequence: TGCAGCGTTGAGCGGGCGACCACTAACACCGGGGAGCTGTTTTTT. Translating gives CSVERATTNTGELFF.

V is TRBV7-9 and J is TRBJ2-1, with TRBD1 matching 9 bases. Germline V gives CDR1 SEHNR, CDR2 FQNEAQ (reference sequence). The CDR3 covers 16 residues. V was clipped by 5 bases and J by 7 bases; unmatched bases: 12. CDR3 coding DNA: TGTGCCAGCAGCCTTTATCGGGACAGGGCTTCTAATGAGCAGTTCTTC. It is translated as CASSLYRDRASNEQFF.

The rearrangement uses TRBV5-6 and TRBJ2-4; 9 nucleotides match TRBD1. The CDR3 sequence is 13 residues long. Trimming removed 6 bases from V and 4 bases from J; junction bases left unmatched: 2. In germline, CDR1 is SGHDT, CDR2 YYEEEE. The CDR3 reads CASNGQGKNIQYF. The CDR3 nucleotides read TGTGCCAGCAACGGACAGGGGAAAAACATTCAGTACTTC.

This clone was detected a few times. The CDR3 region is CASSEGNNQPQHF. In DNA form, the CDR3 reads TGTGCCAGCAGCGAAGGTAACAATCAGCCCCAGCATTTT. The genes are TRBV9 and TRBJ1-5, with D unclear. The CDR3 runs 13 residues. Germline V gene lookup returns CDR1 SGDLS and CDR2 YYNGEE. Trimming stripped 3 bases from V and 3 bases from J, with 7 bases between.

The chain recombines TRBV7-9 with TRBJ2-7; 10 bases fit TRBD1. V lost 4 bases to trimming and J lost 3 bases; unmatched junction nucleotides: 6. This CDR3 has 15 amino acids. Germline V lookup: CDR1 SEHNR, CDR2 FQNEAQ (reference sequence). CDR3 coding DNA: TGTGCCAGCAGCTACGGACAGGGGGTTGTCTACGAGCAGTACTTC. Translated: CASSYGQGVVYEQYF.

This clone was recorded a few times. This chain connects TRBV6-5 to TRBJ1-2, with TRBD1 as a possible D gene (6 bases). Trimming pared 6 bases from V and 6 bases from J, leaving 14 bases between. The length of the CDR3 is 13 residues. The V gene's germline CDR1 is MNHEY and CDR2 SVGAGI. The CDR3: CASSHSQGNGYTF. In DNA, the CDR3 is TGTGCCAGCAGCCACAGCCAGGGGAATGGCTACACCTTC.

The J gene is TRBJ2-5, the V gene TRBV7-9; D is undetermined. The germline CDR1 and CDR2 sequences are SEHNR and FQNEAQ (reference sequence). The CDR3 extends over 12 amino acids. Trimming removed 7 bases from V and 0 bases from J, with 6 bases in between. CDR3 in amino acids: CASKEYQETQYF. In nucleotides, the CDR3 is TGTGCCAGCAAGGAGTACCAAGAGACCCAGTACTTC. The full variable domain, its missing parts supplied by reference TRBV7-9 and TRBJ2-5, is DTGVSQNPRHKITKRGQNVTFRCDPISEHNRLYWYRQTLGQGPEFLTYFQNEAQLEKSRLLSDRFSAERPKGSFSTLEIQRTEQGDSAMYLCASKEYQETQYFGPGTRLLVL.

This clone has at least ten counts. This chain joins TRBV6-1 and TRBJ1-1, with unresolved D. Germline CDR1 MNHNS, CDR2 SASEGT. This CDR3 spans 15 amino acids. Trimming left V 2 bases short and J 1 base short, with 11 bases between. The CDR3 nucleotides read TGTGCCAGCAGTGAAAAGGTAGAGCCGAACACTGAAGCTTTCTTT. Its translation is CASSEKVEPNTEAFF.

The chain combines TRBV30 with TRBJ1-4; D not certain. CDR1 GTSNPN and CDR2 SVGIG come from the germline V gene (reference sequence). The CDR3 is 14 residues long. The V end was cut by 1 base, the J end by 6 bases, with 12 bases between. The CDR3 here is CAWSEGGIHEKLFF. The DNA of the CDR3 is TGTGCCTGGAGTGAAGGAGGGATCCATGAAAAACTGTTTTTT.

This chain joins TRBV6-5 and TRBJ2-1; TRBD2 might be the D (6 bases). Germline loops: CDR1 MNHEY, CDR2 SVGAGI. Trimming shortened V by 0 bases and J by 6 bases, and 9 bases separated the two germline ends. The CDR3 is made up of 14 amino acids. CDR3: CASSYSRRGNEQFF. For the CDR3, the DNA is TGTGCCAGCAGTTACTCGAGGCGGGGCAATGAGCAGTTCTTC.

This clone was counted between two and nine times. CDR3 in amino acids: CASSVDLGKQYEQYF. DNA for the CDR3: TGTGCCAGCAGCGTAGATCTGGGGAAACAATACGAGCAGTACTTC. The chain recombines TRBV9 with TRBJ2-7; D remains ambiguous. Trimming stripped 0 bases from V and 4 bases from J, with 14 bases between. The CDR3 has 15 residues. CDR1 is SGDLS, CDR2 YYNGEE, per germline.

The V gene is TRBV29-1, the J gene TRBJ2-1; D gene ambiguous. The germline gives CDR1 SQVTM, CDR2 ANQGSEA. This CDR3 has 12 residues. The CDR3 loop is CRANNPYNEQFF. The CDR3 DNA sequence: TGCAGGGCGAATAATCCCTACAATGAGCAGTTCTTC.